One sample yielded the 23 T cell receptor beta chains listed below, sequenced in a study of CD8+ T cells in alopecia areata. The sample's treatment: oral pan-JAK inhibitor, 5-10 mg twice daily. As the sequencing template, cDNA was produced by extracting RNA and reverse transcribing it. Using immunoSEQ multiplex PCR, the repertoire was profiled, and TCRdb retains in-frame clones only, with some absent. Here the sample spans around 97,000 clones, 80% to 90% being singletons. Sequenced here: CD8+ T cells sorted from blood, sampled at week 34, from a patient treated with tofacitinib. Receptors were obtained from a human donor with alopecia areata.

V usage is TRBV9 and J usage is TRBJ2-3; D is perhaps TRBD2 (6 bases). Germline lookup yields CDR1 SGDLS and CDR2 YYNGEE. CDR3 length: 17 amino acids. V was cut by 3 bases and J by 0 bases, with 17 bases left in between. CDR3 in amino acids: CASSGARGTLSTDTQYF. The CDR3 region has the DNA TGTGCCAGCAGCGGAGCACGGGGGACCCTTAGCACAGATACGCAGTATTTT.

V gene TRBV4-1 combines with J gene TRBJ1-2, with D unresolved. This CDR3 comprises 16 residues. Trimming took 2 bases from V and 0 from J, leaving 13 bases between them. In germline, CDR1 is MGHRA, CDR2 YSYEKL. The CDR3 sequence is CASSQYEGAANYGYTF. CDR3 nucleotide sequence: TGCGCCAGCAGCCAATACGAGGGCGCGGCTAACTATGGCTACACCTTC.

In this sample, this clone turned up a few times. The gene calls are TRBV7-9 and TRBJ2-1; D uncertain. V was shortened by 1 base and J by 8 bases, with 12 bases between the two germline ends. CDR3 length: 14 amino acids. CDR1 and CDR2 from the germline V gene are SEHNR and FQNEAQ (reference sequence). Here the CDR3 reads CASSLEVDVYEQFF. The CDR3 DNA reads TGTGCCAGCAGCTTAGAGGTAGACGTCTATGAGCAGTTCTTC.

The chain employs TRBV7-2 and TRBJ2-7, with unresolved D. V was pared by 2 bases and J by 5 bases, with 13 bases between. This CDR3 spans 14 amino acids. Germline loops: CDR1 SGHTA, CDR2 FQGNSA. CDR3 coding DNA: TGTGCCAGCAGCTTATATGTCTCCCAGGACGAGCAGTACTTC. This gives the protein CASSLYVSQDEQYF.

V usage is TRBV7-9 and J usage is TRBJ2-7; TRBD2 is a possible D gene (5 bases). This CDR3 is built from 11 residues. Germline V gene lookup returns CDR1 SEHNR and CDR2 FQNEAQ (reference sequence). V lost 8 bases and J lost 6, with 11 bases in between. In nucleotides, the CDR3 is TGTGCCAGCGGTCGGCGGGCCGAGCAGTACTTC. Its translation is CASGRRAEQYF.

This chain links TRBV29-1 with TRBJ2-5; tentatively, D is TRBD2 (6 bases). The DNA end favors TRBJ2-7, so the J call may be wrong. CDR1 is SQVTM and CDR2 is ANQGSEA in the germline V gene. The length of the CDR3 is 14 residues. The CDR3 DNA is TGCAGCGTTGTCCTAAGCGGGTACTCCTACGAGCAGTACTTC. It encodes CSVVLSGYSYEQYF.

V is TRBV29-1 and J is TRBJ2-5; possibly TRBD1 or TRBD2 for D (5 bases each). CDR3 length: 15 residues. V was shortened by 5 bases and J by 0 bases, with 16 bases between the two germline ends. Germline V lookup: CDR1 SQVTM, CDR2 ANQGSEA. The CDR3 nucleotides are TGCAGCGTTCTAGAGGGGTACCTTAACCAAGAGACCCAGTACTTC. Translation gives CSVLEGYLNQETQYF.

The chain combines TRBV29-1 with TRBJ1-5; maybe TRBD1 (5 bases). The V end lost 7 bases, the J end lost 4 bases, and 11 bases lay between the germline ends. The CDR3 has 12 residues. The germline V gene encodes CDR1 SQVTM and CDR2 ANQGSEA. The CDR3 sequence: CSAGRENQPQHF. CDR3 coding DNA: TGCAGCGCGGGGCGGGAGAATCAGCCCCAGCATTTT.

V and J are TRBV19 and TRBJ2-7; a weak D match, TRBD1 (6 bases). The germline V gene encodes CDR1 LNHDA and CDR2 SQIVND (reference sequence). The CDR3 consists of 15 residues. The V end was cut by 5 bases, the J end by 4 bases, with 18 bases between. CDR3 protein: CASSPSQGPRYEQYF. In DNA, the CDR3 is TGTGCCAGTAGTCCCTCGCAGGGGCCGAGGTACGAGCAGTACTTC.

Concerning this clone itself: Other DNA sequences within the sample encode an identical CDR3. J is TRBJ2-7 and V is TRBV2, with D perhaps matching TRBD1 (5 bases). V was clipped by 6 bases and J by 3 bases, with 9 bases between them. Germline V gene sequence: CDR1 SNHLY, CDR2 FYNNEI. The CDR3 covers 12 residues. CDR3 amino acids: CASRGQGYEQYF. Written as DNA, the CDR3 is TGTGCCAGCAGGGGGCAGGGCTACGAGCAGTACTTC.

The chain recombines TRBV5-1 with TRBJ2-7; 7 bases map to TRBD1. V lost 4 bases, J lost 7 bases, and 8 bases stayed unmatched. There are 13 residues in the CDR3. The V gene's germline CDR1 is SGHRS and CDR2 YFSETQ. The CDR3 DNA sequence: TGCGCCAGCAGCCAGACAGGGACGGGAGAGCAGTACTTC. The encoded protein is CASSQTGTGEQYF.

In nucleotides, the CDR3 is TGCGCCAGCAGCTTCCCGGGACTAGCGGGAGGGCCACATGAGCAGTTCTTC. The encoded protein is CASSFPGLAGGPHEQFF. The chain has TRBV5-1 and TRBJ2-1, with 16 bases identical to TRBD2. CDR1 is SGHRS, CDR2 YFSETQ, per germline. V shed 2 bases and J 8 bases; nucleotides not matched to a gene: 7. This CDR3 contains 17 residues. The full variable domain, its missing parts supplied by reference TRBV5-1 and TRBJ2-1, is KAGVTQTPRYLIKTRGQQVTLSCSPISGHRSVSWYQQTPGQGLQFLFEYFSETQRNKGNFPGRFSGRQFSNSRSEMNVSTLELGDSALYLCASSFPGLAGGPHEQFFGPGTRLTVL.

J is TRBJ2-1 and V is TRBV7-6; 9 bases agree with TRBD1. CDR1 is SGHVS, CDR2 FNYEAQ, per germline. CDR3 length equals 17 residues. The V and J ends lost 5 bases and 2 bases, in that order; junction bases with no gene match: 10. The DNA of the CDR3 is TGTGCCAGCAGCCGTTCGACGGACAGGGGTCCCTACAATGAGCAGTTCTTC. It translates to CASSRSTDRGPYNEQFF.

This clone was found once. The V call is TRBV27, the J call TRBJ1-2; D gene unclear. The CDR3 length is 14 residues. The V gene's germline CDR1 is MNHEY and CDR2 SMNVEV (reference sequence). The ends were cut back, 0 bases at V and 2 bases at J, with 7 bases in the middle. The chain's CDR3 is CASSLSVGNYGYTF. Here the CDR3 DNA reads TGTGCCAGCAGTTTATCGGTCGGCAACTATGGCTACACCTTC.

The rearrangement uses TRBV4-2 and TRBJ2-2; 9 nucleotides align to TRBD2. The CDR3 runs 15 residues. Germline-derived CDR1 and CDR2 are LGHNA and YNFKEQ. V lost 1 base to trimming and J lost 3 bases; unmatched junction nucleotides: 0. The CDR3 reads CASSQGTSDTGELFF. CDR3 nucleotides: TGTGCCAGCAGCCAAGGGACTAGCGACACCGGGGAGCTGTTTTTT.

This clone came up a few times. The V and J genes are TRBV2 and TRBJ2-1; 8 nucleotides align to TRBD2. The CDR3 runs to 13 residues. CDR1 and CDR2 (germline): SNHLY, FYNNEI. V lost 7 bases to trimming and J lost 6 bases; unmatched junction nucleotides: 5. The CDR3 loop is CASILAGSNEQFF. The CDR3 DNA sequence: TGTGCCAGCATTTTAGCGGGATCCAATGAGCAGTTCTTC.

This chain joins TRBV10-1 and TRBJ1-1; 8 bases fit TRBD1. V gave up 5 bases and J gave up 8 bases; unmatched junction bases: 13. The CDR3 contains 15 residues. CDR1 is WNHNN, CDR2 SYGVQD, per germline (reference sequence). CDR3 protein: CASSPLAGGPTEAFF. DNA for the CDR3: TGCGCCAGCAGTCCCCTTGCAGGGGGCCCCACGGAAGCTTTCTTT.

The chain joins TRBV13 to TRBJ2-3; 15 positions match TRBD2. This CDR3 comprises 17 residues. The germline gives CDR1 PRHDT, CDR2 FYEKMQ (reference sequence). The J segment lost 2 bases and the V segment lost 8 bases, leaving 8 bases of the junction unmatched. CDR3 DNA sequence: TGTGCCAGCTGGGGGACTAGCGGGGGGCCCTACACAGATACGCAGTATTTT. Translation gives CASWGTSGGPYTDTQYF.

This chain joins TRBV4-1 and TRBJ2-3; 10 bases map to TRBD1. The CDR3 covers 16 residues. Per the germline V gene, CDR1 is MGHRA and CDR2 is YSYEKL. V gave up 1 base and J gave up 5 bases; unmatched junction bases: 6. The CDR3 region is CASSQGIWDRGDTQYF. CDR3 DNA sequence: TGCGCCAGCAGCCAAGGTATCTGGGACAGGGGAGATACGCAGTATTTT.

Only a few counts were recorded for this clone. V gene TRBV10-3 combines with J gene TRBJ1-1, with 7 bases fitting TRBD1. Looked up from germline, CDR1 is ENHRY and CDR2 is SYGVKD. The CDR3 is 17 amino acids. The ends lost 6 bases at V and 6 bases at J; junction bases unmatched: 19. CDR3 region: CAISGDRADEGHAEAFF. In DNA form, the CDR3 reads TGTGCCATCAGCGGAGACAGGGCGGATGAGGGACACGCTGAAGCTTTCTTT.

The chain has TRBV11-2 and TRBJ2-7, with D tentatively TRBD1 or TRBD2 (5 bases each). Germline V gene data show CDR1 as SGHAT and CDR2 as FQNNGV. The CDR3 spans 17 residues. Trimming shortened V by 5 bases and J by 4 bases, and 24 bases separated the two germline ends. The CDR3 sequence: CASSPLVGESNEYEQYF. In DNA form, the CDR3 reads TGTGCCAGCAGCCCTCTCGTGGGGGAGTCGAACGAATACGAGCAGTACTTC.

The rearrangement joins TRBV5-1 to TRBJ1-1; D remains unclear. Deletions cut 5 bases from V and 2 bases from J, with 7 bases between. Germline-derived CDR1 and CDR2 are SGHRS and YFSETQ. The CDR3 contains 12 residues. Here the CDR3 DNA reads TGCGCCAGCAGACAGAAAAACACTGAAGCTTTCTTT. Translating gives CASRQKNTEAFF.

This rearrangement joins TRBV5-6 to TRBJ1-1; the D is unclear. V was cut by 1 base and J by 4 bases, with 8 bases left in between. CDR3 length: 13 residues. From germline, CDR1 is SGHDT and CDR2 YYEEEE. This chain's CDR3 is CASSLPVATEAFF. DNA for the CDR3: TGTGCCAGCAGCTTGCCGGTGGCCACTGAAGCTTTCTTT.